Below, 12 T cell receptor beta chains from the same sample are listed, as sequenced in a study of PD-1 blockade in classical Hodgkin lymphoma. The table came from immunoSEQ multiplex PCR; TCRdb's copy has only in-frame clones and leaves some out. This table has 50,000 or so clones, about 89% appearing once. Time point specified: cycle 4 day 1 (C4D1), after 6 weeks of nivolumab. Brentuximab vedotin exposure varied among the patients, all of whom had relapsed after autologous stem cell transplantation. The sample here was peripheral blood mononuclear cells (PBMCs), taken before the fourth cycle of nivolumab. The origin of the receptors is a human donor with classical Hodgkin lymphoma.

V is TRBV28 and J is TRBJ2-7; possibly TRBD1 for D (5 bases). The ends were cut back, 8 bases at V and 0 bases at J, with 14 bases in the middle. Per germline, CDR1 MDHEN and CDR2 SYDVKM. The CDR3 is 14 amino acids. CDR3 sequence: CASEGAARSYEQYF. In DNA, the CDR3 is TGTGCCAGCGAAGGGGCAGCTCGCTCCTACGAGCAGTACTTC.

This CDR3 reads CASSLRGRGTDTQYF. DNA for the CDR3: TGTGCCAGCAGCTTGCGGGGACGGGGCACAGATACGCAGTATTTT. The V and J genes are TRBV7-9 and TRBJ2-3, with a weak D call TRBD2 (6 bases). Germline V gene data show CDR1 as SEHNR and CDR2 as FQNEAQ (reference sequence). V lost 3 bases and J 1 base, leaving 11 bases between the germline ends. The CDR3 totals 15 residues.

CDR3 protein: CSVELQGSYEQYF. The CDR3 nucleotides are TGCAGCGTTGAACTACAGGGCTCCTACGAGCAGTACTTC. J is TRBJ2-7 and V is TRBV29-1; D may be TRBD1 (6 bases). In germline, CDR1 is SQVTM, CDR2 ANQGSEA. Trimming stripped 2 bases from V and 0 bases from J, with 8 bases between. CDR3 length equals 13 residues.

The rearrangement uses TRBV29-1 and TRBJ2-7; D possibly corresponds to TRBD2 (6 bases). This CDR3 is 13 amino acids long. The V gene lost 3 bases and the J gene lost 7 bases, with 16 bases spanning the gap. The germline V gene encodes CDR1 SQVTM and CDR2 ANQGSEA. CDR3 DNA sequence: TGCAGCGTTGATCCCGGGGTTGGGAGGGAGCAGTACTTC. Protein: CSVDPGVGREQYF.

A single count supports this clone. This chain links TRBV5-1 with TRBJ2-6; D uncertain. The CDR3 sequence is 18 residues long. CDR1 and CDR2 from the germline V gene are SGHRS and YFSETQ. Trimming took 2 bases from V and 0 from J, leaving 15 bases between them. The CDR3 DNA reads TGCGCCAGCAGCTTTGCCAGTCAAGGCCTCTCTGGGGCCAACGTCCTGACTTTC. It yields the protein CASSFASQGLSGANVLTF.

The gene calls are TRBV7-2 and TRBJ2-7; TRBD1 matches 7 bases. The CDR3 totals 15 residues. Trimming cost V 5 bases and J 4 bases; bases outside gene matches: 11. Germline loops: CDR1 SGHTA, CDR2 FQGNSA. The CDR3 sequence: CASSTVGTVVYEQYF. The DNA of the CDR3 is TGTGCCAGCAGCACCGTAGGGACAGTAGTATACGAGCAGTACTTC.

This clone occurred a few times. The rearrangement links TRBV7-8 to TRBJ1-5; TRBD1 is a possible D gene (5 bases). The V and J ends lost 2 bases and 4 bases respectively, with 12 bases between them. The germline CDR1 and CDR2 sequences are SGHVS and FQNEAQ. The CDR3 loop spans 15 amino acids. The CDR3 DNA is TGTGCCAGCAGCTTATCCACTGACAGAAATCAGCCCCAGCATTTT. Translating it yields CASSLSTDRNQPQHF.

The chain employs TRBV28 and TRBJ1-5, with D perhaps TRBD1 (5 bases). CDR3 size: 16 residues. Trimming removed 5 bases at V and 2 bases at J, with 16 bases between. Per germline, CDR1 MDHEN and CDR2 SYDVKM. The CDR3 DNA follows: TGTGCCAGCAGTGTCGGTGGGGCAGAGGGCAATCAGCCCCAGCATTTT. This encodes CASSVGGAEGNQPQHF.

The J gene is TRBJ2-2, the V gene TRBV5-1; D unresolved. CDR3 length: 17 residues. Trimming stripped 4 bases from V and 6 bases from J, with 22 bases between. Germline CDR1 and CDR2: SGHRS and YFSETQ. DNA of the CDR3: TGCGCCAGCAGCCCCGATGACTCCCCTGTTGGCGCCGGGGAGCTGTTTTTT. Its translation: CASSPDDSPVGAGELFF.

The chain employs TRBV5-1 and TRBJ2-3; 9 bases are shared with TRBD1. CDR1 and CDR2 from the germline V gene are SGHRS and YFSETQ. V trimming: 2 bases; J trimming: 0 bases; junction bases outside the gene matches: 4. The CDR3 contains 16 residues. The CDR3 sequence is CASSFMTGGSTDTQYF. The CDR3 DNA reads as TGCGCCAGCAGCTTCATGACAGGGGGTAGCACAGATACGCAGTATTTT.

The rearrangement uses TRBV6-1 and TRBJ2-7, with D possibly being TRBD1 (5 bases). V shed 7 bases and J shed 2 bases, with 9 bases lying between them. Germline V gives CDR1 MNHNS, CDR2 SASEGT. This CDR3 comprises 12 residues. CDR3: CASTRTTYEQYF. CDR3 sequence (DNA): TGTGCCAGCACCCGGACAACCTACGAGCAGTACTTC.

There are a few counts of this clone. J is TRBJ1-1 and V is TRBV5-1; unclear D gene. V dropped 0 bases and J dropped 2 bases, with 11 bases sitting between them. Germline V lookup: CDR1 SGHRS, CDR2 YFSETQ. The CDR3 has 15 residues. CDR3 protein: CASSLVSGSNTEAFF. CDR3 coding DNA: TGCGCCAGCAGCTTGGTAAGCGGGTCCAACACTGAAGCTTTCTTT.